Below, 10 T cell receptor beta chains from the same sample are listed, as sequenced in a study of regulatory T cells in long-lasting Graves disease. For TCR beta, libraries came from iRepertoire HTBI primers and Arm-PCR of CDR3 regions. From the multiplex PCR reads, TCRdb called clonotypes with MiXCR, one entry per CDR3 protein. This table has about 320,000 distinct CDR3 sequences, over 15% appearing once. Noted time point: newly diagnosed GD, antithyroid drugs for less than 3 months. RNA isolated from PBMCs was used to make the TCR library. This material consisted of peripheral blood mononuclear cells (PBMCs), taken at new diagnosis, from a patient treated with antithyroid drugs. The receptors originated from a female donor with Graves disease.

The table lists this clonotype with a few counts. The chain is built from TRBV10-2 and TRBJ2-7; D is unclear. This CDR3 has 14 amino acids. The germline CDR1 and CDR2 sequences are WSHSY and SAAADI. V gave up 0 bases and J gave up 3 bases, with 9 bases separating them. The CDR3 DNA follows: TGCGCCAGCAGTGAGTCGGCAGGCGGCTACGAGCAGTACTTC. It codes for CASSESAGGYEQYF.

The chain couples TRBV2 to TRBJ1-2; D possibly corresponds to TRBD1 (5 bases). Trimming took off 2 bases at V and 4 bases at J, with 17 bases between the two ends. The length of the CDR3 is 16 residues. The germline gives CDR1 SNHLY, CDR2 FYNNEI. CDR3 sequence reads: CASSEHGTSGAYGYTF. DNA for the CDR3: TGTGCCAGCAGTGAACACGGGACGAGTGGGGCCTATGGCTACACCTTC.

This clonotype was counted at least ten times. V is TRBV28 and J is TRBJ1-2; D not certain. This CDR3 contains 12 residues. The V gene lost 7 bases and the J gene lost 3 bases, with 9 bases spanning the gap. CDR1 MDHEN and CDR2 SYDVKM come from the germline V gene. The CDR3 bases are TGTGCCAGCACTACGAACTACTATGGCTACACCTTC. The encoded protein is CASTTNYYGYTF.

This clonotype was picked up many times. The chain couples TRBV6-1 to TRBJ2-1; no firm D call. V was clipped by 8 bases and J by 0 bases, with 17 bases between them. The CDR3 consists of 16 residues. Germline V lookup: CDR1 MNHNS, CDR2 SASEGT. The CDR3: CASHPRPGGSYNEQFF. Here the CDR3 DNA reads TGTGCCAGCCACCCCCGACCCGGCGGCTCCTACAATGAGCAGTTCTTC.

This clonotype was observed a few times. V usage is TRBV9 and J usage is TRBJ1-5, with D maybe TRBD1 (6 bases). There are 14 residues in the CDR3. Germline CDR1 SGDLS, CDR2 YYNGEE. V lost 0 bases, J lost 9 bases, and 13 bases lay in between. The CDR3 nucleotides read TGTGCCAGCAGCGTAGAAGTAGAGGGGGGGCCCCAGCATTTT. It codes for CASSVEVEGGPQHF.

This clonotype occurred a few times. The DNA for the CDR3 is TGTGCCAGCAGCCAAGGCGTAGGGAATGAGCAGTTCTTC. Protein product: CASSQGVGNEQFF. The J gene is TRBJ2-1, the V gene TRBV14; D ambiguous. Trimming stripped 1 base from V and 7 bases from J, with 8 bases between. Germline V CDR1 and CDR2: SGHDN, FVKESK. CDR3 length equals 13 residues.

This clonotype appeared a few times. Here the CDR3 DNA reads TGCAGTGCGACGACCCCATGGAGCGAGCAGTACTTC. Translated, it gives CSATTPWSEQYF. The V call is TRBV20-1, the J call TRBJ2-7; the D is unclear. CDR1 is DFQATT, CDR2 SNEGSKA, per germline (reference sequence). This CDR3 is 12 amino acids long. V lost 6 bases and J lost 6, with 15 bases in between.

Turning to this clonotype: Germline and junction disagree at one end, which may indicate a read error. The chain couples TRBV7-7 to TRBJ2-5; D is uncertain. Germline V gene sequence: CDR1 SSHAT, CDR2 FNYEAQ (reference sequence). The CDR3 runs to 13 residues. The DNA for the CDR3 is TGTGCTAGCAGCTTAGTCCTCCACGAGACCCAGTACTTC. This encodes CASSLVLHETQYF.

There are many counts of this clonotype. The chain links TRBV28 to TRBJ2-7; TRBD1 might be the D (6 bases). The V gene lost 4 bases and the J gene lost 2 bases, with 15 bases spanning the gap. Germline CDR1 and CDR2: MDHEN and SYDVKM. The CDR3 is made up of 15 amino acids. The CDR3 loop is CASSYGQGLAYEQYF. In DNA form, the CDR3 reads TGTGCCAGCAGTTACGGCCAGGGGCTTGCCTACGAGCAGTACTTC.

Concerning this clonotype: Sequence at one end of the junction differs from germline and may be a read error. This sequence joins TRBV6-1 and TRBJ2-1; 11 bases fit TRBD2. The germline gives CDR1 MNHNS, CDR2 SASEGT. This CDR3 spans 17 amino acids. The DNA of the CDR3 is TGTGCCTGCAGTCATACGACTAGCGGGACGGGTCACAATGAGCAGTTCTTC. This translates into CACSHTTSGTGHNEQFF.